This is a list of T cell receptor beta chains from one sample in a study of T cells in Graves' hyperthyroidism and ophthalmopathy. TCRdb re-called the multiplex PCR reads through MiXCR, storing one row per CDR3 protein. This table has around 430,000 distinct CDR3 sequences, around 14% appearing once. The sample taken for sequencing was blood. All receptors come from a woman in her 30s with Graves' hyperthyroidism. Both conserved end residues are part of each CDR3. D genes are given only for firm matches. Size is stated for part of the rows, as once, few or many counts, or as a class when the clone is expanded.

d_gene: .
j_gene: TRBJ2-5
len: 15
v_gene: TRBV9
abundance: .
CDR3nt: TGTGCCAGCAGCGTAGGTCGGTCCTACCAAGAGACCCAGTACTTC
CDR3aa: CASSVGRSYQETQYF

d_gene: .
j_gene: TRBJ2-6
len: 13
v_gene: TRBV7-8
abundance: .
CDR3nt: TGTGCCAGCAGCGTAACTGGGGCCAACGTCCTGACTTTC
CDR3aa: CASSVTGANVLTF

d_gene: .
j_gene: TRBJ1-2
len: 12
v_gene: TRBV10-3
abundance: many
CDR3nt: TGTGCCATCAGTCTGGACACTAACGGCTACACCTTC
CDR3aa: CAISLDTNGYTF

d_gene: .
j_gene: TRBJ2-4
len: 13
v_gene: TRBV29-1
abundance: few
CDR3nt: TGCAGCGTCCTTGGGCACCTCGGGAACATTCAGTACTTC
CDR3aa: CSVLGHLGNIQYF

d_gene: .
j_gene: TRBJ1-5
len: 14
v_gene: TRBV4-1
abundance: many
CDR3nt: TGCGCCAGCAGTACCCGCCAGGATCATCAGCCCCAGCATTTT
CDR3aa: CASSTRQDHQPQHF

d_gene: .
j_gene: TRBJ1-5
len: 16
v_gene: TRBV28
abundance: many
CDR3nt: TGTGCCAGCAGTCCCCACCGGCAGGGTTTGATTCAGCCCCAGCATTTT
CDR3aa: CASSPHRQGLIQPQHF

d_gene: TRBD2
j_gene: TRBJ2-1
len: 15
v_gene: TRBV24-1
abundance: .
CDR3nt: TGTGCCACCAGTAGCCGGAGCGGGAGGGCTTATGAGCAGTTCTTC
CDR3aa: CATSSRSGRAYEQFF

d_gene: TRBD2
j_gene: TRBJ2-1
len: 15
v_gene: TRBV7-2
abundance: .
CDR3nt: TGTGCCAGCAACCTTCTAGCGGGGGGGCCCAATGAGCAGTTCTTC
CDR3aa: CASNLLAGGPNEQFF

d_gene: TRBD1
j_gene: TRBJ1-1
len: 15
v_gene: TRBV20-1
abundance: .
CDR3nt: TGCAGTGCTAGAGCTAACAGGGGGAGGTATACTGAAGCTTTCTTT
CDR3aa: CSARANRGRYTEAFF

d_gene: .
j_gene: TRBJ2-7
len: 15
v_gene: TRBV3-1
abundance: many
CDR3nt: TGTGCCAGCAGCCAAGGGCCAGGGTATCAGTACGAGCAGTACTTC
CDR3aa: CASSQGPGYQYEQYF

d_gene: TRBD1
j_gene: TRBJ2-2
len: 16
v_gene: TRBV6-2/TRBV6-3
abundance: few
CDR3nt: TGTGCCAGCAGTGTCGGGACAGGGGGCGGCACCGGGGAGCTGTTTTTT
CDR3aa: CASSVGTGGGTGELFF

d_gene: .
j_gene: TRBJ2-1
len: 16
v_gene: TRBV28
abundance: many
CDR3nt: TGTGCCAGCACCCCTGGGGGAGCAGGGCTACGCAATGAGCAGTTCTTC
CDR3aa: CASTPGGAGLRNEQFF

d_gene: .
j_gene: TRBJ2-2
len: 15
v_gene: TRBV28
abundance: many
CDR3nt: TGTGCCAGCACTCTACTTGTCGGGAGTTACGGGGAGCTGTTTTTT
CDR3aa: CASTLLVGSYGELFF

d_gene: TRBD2
j_gene: TRBJ2-7
len: 13
v_gene: TRBV12-3/TRBV12-4
abundance: .
CDR3nt: TGTGCCAGCAACGAGCTAGCGGGAGACGAGCAGTACTTC
CDR3aa: CASNELAGDEQYF

d_gene: TRBD1
j_gene: TRBJ2-3
len: 14
v_gene: TRBV11-2
abundance: .
CDR3nt: TGTGCCAGCAGCGAACAGGGGGGACCAGATACGCAGTATTTT
CDR3aa: CASSEQGGPDTQYF

d_gene: .
j_gene: TRBJ1-2
len: 13
v_gene: TRBV19
abundance: few
CDR3nt: TGTGCCAGTAGTACGCGACAGATCTATGGCTACACCTTC
CDR3aa: CASSTRQIYGYTF

d_gene: TRBD1
j_gene: TRBJ2-5
len: 14
v_gene: TRBV20-1
abundance: .
CDR3nt: TGCAGTGCTAGAGAGACAGGGGGCGGAGAGACCCAGTACTTC
CDR3aa: CSARETGGGETQYF

d_gene: .
j_gene: TRBJ1-1
len: 14
v_gene: TRBV5-1
abundance: many
CDR3nt: TGTGCCAGCAGCTTAGGGGCGGAGAACACTGAAGCTTTCTTT
CDR3aa: CASSLGAENTEAFF

d_gene: .
j_gene: TRBJ2-3
len: 15
v_gene: TRBV5-1
abundance: .
CDR3nt: TGCGCCAGCAGCGCGGGACCCGTAATCACAGATACGCAGTATTTT
CDR3aa: CASSAGPVITDTQYF

d_gene: .
j_gene: TRBJ1-6
len: 15
v_gene: TRBV28
abundance: .
CDR3nt: TGTGCCAGCAGTCCCCGAGGAGGGAGAGGATCACCCCTCCACTTT
CDR3aa: CASSPRGGRGSPLHF

d_gene: .
j_gene: TRBJ2-7
len: 15
v_gene: TRBV4-1
abundance: few
CDR3nt: TGCGCCAGCAGCCAACGGAAAGGCAGGTTCGACGAGCAGTACTTC
CDR3aa: CASSQRKGRFDEQYF

d_gene: .
j_gene: TRBJ2-1
len: 11
v_gene: TRBV20-1
abundance: many
CDR3nt: TGCAGTTCAAACAGAGACAATGAGCAGTTCTTC
CDR3aa: CSSNRDNEQFF

d_gene: TRBD1
j_gene: TRBJ2-3
len: 15
v_gene: TRBV28
abundance: many
CDR3nt: TGTGCCAGCGGAACCTCCGGACAGGGCACAGATACGCAGTATTTT
CDR3aa: CASGTSGQGTDTQYF

d_gene: .
j_gene: TRBJ1-1
len: 15
v_gene: TRBV20-1
abundance: many
CDR3nt: TGCAGTGCTAGAGATTGGAAGGGTGAGAACACTGAAGCTTTCTTT
CDR3aa: CSARDWKGENTEAFF

d_gene: .
j_gene: TRBJ1-1
len: 14
v_gene: TRBV5-6
abundance: .
CDR3nt: TGTGCCAGCAGCACCCCGGACAAGTACACTGAAGCTTTCTTT
CDR3aa: CASSTPDKYTEAFF

d_gene: TRBD1
j_gene: TRBJ2-2
len: 16
v_gene: TRBV3-1
abundance: .
CDR3nt: TGTGCCAGCAGCCCACGCCCAGGGGGTAACACCGGGGAGCTGTTTTTT
CDR3aa: CASSPRPGGNTGELFF

d_gene: .
j_gene: TRBJ2-5
len: 14
v_gene: TRBV5-1
abundance: .
CDR3nt: TGCGCCAGCAGCTTGATAGGACTACAAGAGACCCAGTACTTC
CDR3aa: CASSLIGLQETQYF

d_gene: .
j_gene: TRBJ2-7
len: 15
v_gene: TRBV6-6
abundance: many
CDR3nt: TGTGCCAGCAGTTACCGGGCAGGCAAGCCCTACGAGCAGTACTTC
CDR3aa: CASSYRAGKPYEQYF

d_gene: TRBD1
j_gene: TRBJ2-7
len: 14
v_gene: TRBV12-3/TRBV12-4
abundance: .
CDR3nt: TGTGCCAGCAATACGGGACAGGGCTTCTACGAGCAGTACTTC
CDR3aa: CASNTGQGFYEQYF

d_gene: .
j_gene: TRBJ2-1
len: 14
v_gene: TRBV7-9
abundance: .
CDR3nt: TGTGCCAGCAGCTTAACTCTCCAGCCCAATGAGCAGTTCTTC
CDR3aa: CASSLTLQPNEQFF

d_gene: TRBD1
j_gene: TRBJ1-1
len: 13
v_gene: TRBV27
abundance: few
CDR3nt: TGTGCCAGCAGTCTAAGATCAGGGGGGATATCTTTCTTT
CDR3aa: CASSLRSGGISFF